The clone carrying this T cell receptor beta chain is a singleton in its sample. As yet, its antigen is unknown. The sample originates from a study of OX40 agonist ivuxolimab in advanced cancers. Study-wide findings and caveats: The expanded peripheral T cells' antigen specificity was not determined.

The CDR3 totals 16 residues. Trimming removed 4 bases at V and 3 bases at J, with 18 bases between. CDR1 is SGHNT and CDR2 is YENEEA in the germline V gene. Researchers took blood at baseline, on cycle 4 day 1, and on cycle 7 day 1. Libraries were prepared by immunoSEQ multiplex PCR; TCRdb keeps only in-frame clonotypes and omits some of them. Of 77,000 or so clones listed, 90% are singletons. The V and J genes are TRBV11-3 and TRBJ1-1; D is uncertain. Sequenced material: CD4+ or CD8+ T cells sorted from blood, taken in a trial of the OX40 agonist ivuxolimab. The receptor was isolated from an adult with an advanced solid tumor such as melanoma, head and neck, liver or kidney cancer. CDR3 sequence (DNA): TGTGCCAGCAGCTCCCCATTTGGAGGGAGAGACACTGAAGCTTTCTTT. As protein: CASSSPFGGRDTEAFF.